This T cell receptor (beta chain) is drawn from a study of blood T cell repertoires in COVID-19. Study background: COVID-19 samples from acute and convalescent phases originated in the United States, Italy and Spain. Sample material is recorded as cDNA or gDNA derived from T cells, B-cell-depleted T cells, or PBMCs.

The length of the CDR3 is 12 residues. Trimming took 6 bases from V and 2 from J, leaving 11 bases between them. CDR1 is SQVTM, CDR2 ANQGSEA, per germline. The authors' processing: Amplified reference gene primers provided the basis for estimating nucleated cell counts. Produced via immunoSEQ multiplex PCR; TCRdb's table is partial and in-frame only. From that table come the V and J calls and clone size; the DNA was used to work out D and trimming. The data show hundreds of thousands of clones, less than 90% seen once. V is TRBV29-1 and J is TRBJ2-7; D possibly corresponds to TRBD1 (6 bases). The sequenced sample consisted of peripheral blood. This sequence originates from a human donor in a cohort sampled during active COVID-19. The CDR3 sequence is CSVSTGAYEQYF. CDR3 nucleotides: TGCAGCGTATCGACAGGCGCCTACGAGCAGTACTTC.